These 11 T cell receptor beta chains share one sample of origin, sequenced in a study of CD8+ T cells in alopecia areata. TCR sequencing used cDNA made by reverse transcription of extracted RNA. The protocol was immunoSEQ multiplex PCR, while the TCRdb copy is restricted to in-frame clones and leaves out a portion. The table includes roughly 30,000 clones, roughly 58% detected once. Input material: NKG2D-high CD8+ T cells sorted from blood. These receptor sequences come from a human donor with alopecia areata.

Within the sample, this clone is medium-sized. The V call is TRBV4-3, the J call TRBJ2-7; 7 nucleotides line up with TRBD2. J was trimmed by 1 base and V by 3 bases; bases with no gene match: 3. The CDR3 totals 14 residues. Per germline, CDR1 LGHNA and CDR2 YSLEER. CDR3 loop: CASSQGGYSYEQYF. DNA for the CDR3: TGCGCCAGCAGCCAGGGGGGGTATTCCTACGAGCAGTACTTC.

V usage is TRBV5-1 and J usage is TRBJ2-2; possibly TRBD1 for D (6 bases). Germline CDR1 is SGHRS and CDR2 is YFSETQ. The CDR3 is 16 residues long. Between the trimmed V and J ends, which lost 6 bases and 0 bases, there was a span of 15 bases. DNA of the CDR3: TGCGCCAGCAACCCAAGACAGGCCTCGAACACCGGGGAGCTGTTTTTT. This sequence encodes CASNPRQASNTGELFF.

This chain's CDR3 is CASYWGYNEQFF. As DNA, the CDR3 is TGTGCCAGCTACTGGGGGTACAATGAGCAGTTCTTC. The rearrangement joins TRBV6-1 to TRBJ2-1; D could derive from TRBD1 or TRBD2 (5 bases each). Germline V CDR1 and CDR2: MNHNS, SASEGT. The CDR3 runs 12 residues. The V end lost 8 bases, the J end lost 4 bases, and 9 bases lay between the germline ends.

The chain uses TRBV5-4 and TRBJ2-4, with a weak D call TRBD1 (5 bases). The CDR3 has 12 amino acids. Germline-derived CDR1 and CDR2 are SGHNT and YYREEE (reference sequence). V lost 1 base and J 8 bases, leaving 7 bases between the germline ends. CDR3 sequence reads: CASSLQGDIQYF. For the CDR3, the DNA is TGTGCCAGCAGCTTGCAAGGGGACATTCAGTACTTC.

The CDR3 DNA follows: TGTGCCAGCAGTTTGGCGGGAGGGAACTACGAGCAGTACTTC. Its protein is CASSLAGGNYEQYF. V gene TRBV27 combines with J gene TRBJ2-5, with TRBD2 matching 9 bases. The closer fit of TRBJ2-7 to the DNA end suggests the J call may be wrong. This CDR3 has 14 residues. The germline CDR1 and CDR2 sequences are MNHEY and SMNVEV (reference sequence).

The rearrangement uses TRBV5-4 and TRBJ1-3; D is ambiguous. The V end lost 4 bases, the J end lost 4 bases, and 12 bases lay between the germline ends. Germline V gene data show CDR1 as SGHNT and CDR2 as YYREEE (reference sequence). The CDR3 runs to 14 residues. CDR3 in amino acids: CASSLDLQGNTIYF. In nucleotides, the CDR3 is TGTGCCAGCAGCCTGGACCTACAGGGAAACACCATATATTTT. Filled out from reference TRBV5-4 and TRBJ1-3, the complete variable domain reads ETGVTQSPTHLIKTRGQQVTLRCSSQSGHNTVSWYQQALGQGPQFIFQYYREEENGRGNFPPRFSGLQFPNYSSELNVNALELDDSALYLCASSLDLQGNTIYFGEGSWLTVV.

The chain joins TRBV7-2 to TRBJ2-7; D remains unclear. Germline CDR1 reads SGHTA; CDR2 reads FQGNSA. The V gene lost 6 bases and the J gene lost 4 bases, with 13 bases spanning the gap. The CDR3 extends over 13 amino acids. CDR3 loop: CASSQTPGYEQYF. The DNA of the CDR3 is TGTGCCAGCAGTCAAACCCCGGGTTACGAGCAGTACTTC.

This clone was seen more than once but under ten times. The V gene is TRBV7-9, the J gene TRBJ2-7, with 8 bases fitting TRBD1. J was trimmed by 2 bases and V by 2 bases; bases with no gene match: 11. The CDR3 has 17 amino acids. The V gene's germline CDR1 is SEHNR and CDR2 FQNEAQ (reference sequence). The CDR3 spells CASSLTVPGTGAYEQYF. The DNA of the CDR3 is TGTGCCAGCAGCTTAACCGTTCCCGGGACAGGAGCCTACGAGCAGTACTTC.

The chain links TRBV6-1 to TRBJ1-6; possibly TRBD1 for D (5 bases). There are 14 residues in the CDR3. The V gene's germline CDR1 is MNHNS and CDR2 SASEGT. V was trimmed by 7 bases and J by 6 bases, leaving 13 bases between them. CDR3: CASNEGAPNSPLHF. DNA for the CDR3: TGTGCCAGCAACGAAGGGGCGCCTAATTCACCCCTCCACTTT.

This chain connects TRBV7-2 to TRBJ2-7; the match to TRBD2 covers 8 bases. With 5 bases clipped from V and 2 bases from J, the junction kept 5 bases outside the gene matches. There are 14 residues in the CDR3. Germline V lookup: CDR1 SGHTA, CDR2 FQGNSA. CDR3 nucleotide sequence: TGTGCCAGCAGCCCCTTAGCGGGAACCTACGAGCAGTACTTC. Translated, it gives CASSPLAGTYEQYF.

In its sample, this clone was seen a few times. The chain recombines TRBV19 with TRBJ2-7; D perhaps matches TRBD2 (5 bases). Germline CDR1 is LNHDA and CDR2 is SQIVND (reference sequence). There are 14 residues in the CDR3. Between the trimmed V and J ends, which lost 6 bases and 3 bases, there was a span of 15 bases. CDR3 residues: CASSYAIEGYEQYF. The DNA of the CDR3 is TGTGCCAGTAGCTACGCAATAGAGGGCTACGAGCAGTACTTC.